A selection of T cell receptor beta chains follows, all from one sample in a study of T cells after yellow fever vaccination. TCRdb re-called the 5' RACE reads through MiXCR, storing one row per CDR3 protein. The repertoire consists of approximately 600,000 distinct CDR3 sequences, with about 12% occurring once and the leading ten covering about 15%. Sequencing used PBMCs, obtained on the day of the yellow fever booster vaccination. The source of these receptors is a young man who received the YFV17D yellow fever vaccine. The CDR3 runs from the conserved cysteine through the conserved F or W. A D gene is named only where the DNA matches it firmly. Clone size is given for some rows only: seen once, a few or many times, or a class if the clone is expanded.

NA,TRBJ1-2,TRBD1,TRBV5-1,CASSDGQALYGYTF,TGCGCCAGCAGCGACGGACAGGCGCTCTATGGCTACACCTTC
NA,TRBJ2-2,TRBD2,TRBV5-6,CASSSGRQRETTGELFF,TGTGCCAGCAGCTCAGGGAGGCAGCGGGAGACCACCGGGGAGCTGTTTTTT
NA,TRBJ1-5,NA,TRBV20-1,CSARVNKGGPQPQHF,TGCAGTGCTAGAGTGAATAAAGGGGGGCCGCAGCCCCAGCATTTT
NA,TRBJ2-7,TRBD2,TRBV20-1,CSARGERDSSYEQYF,TGCAGTGCTAGAGGGGAGCGGGATTCCTCCTACGAGCAGTACTTC
many,TRBJ2-2,NA,TRBV24-1,CATSDSGELFF,TGTGCCACCAGTGATTCCGGGGAGCTGTTTTTT
few,TRBJ2-3,TRBD2,TRBV3-1,CASSPLKREGDTDTQYF,TGTGCCAGCAGCCCCCTCAAGCGGGAGGGCGATACAGATACGCAGTATTTT
few,TRBJ2-4,TRBD2,TRBV28,CASSGGLAGAFIQYF,TGTGCCAGCAGTGGGGGACTAGCGGGAGCATTCATTCAGTACTTC
few,TRBJ2-7,NA,TRBV5-6,CASSFGHGTLGYEQYF,TGTGCCAGCAGCTTTGGCCACGGGACCCTCGGCTACGAGCAGTACTTC
NA,TRBJ2-1,NA,TRBV7-2,CASSLVRGINNEQFF,TGTGCCAGCAGCTTAGTTCGGGGTATCAACAATGAGCAGTTCTTC
NA,TRBJ2-7,TRBD2,TRBV29-1,CSVEGGQAYEQYF,TGCAGCGTAGAGGGAGGGCAGGCTTACGAGCAGTACTTC
few,TRBJ1-1,NA,TRBV28,CASSLRSIWLGGATEAFF,TGTGCCAGCAGTTTAAGATCGATTTGGTTAGGGGGGGCCACTGAAGCTTTCTTT
few,TRBJ2-7,TRBD1,TRBV5-6,CASSLWTGGNEQYF,TGTGCCAGCAGCCTTTGGACAGGGGGGAACGAGCAGTACTTC
few,TRBJ2-2,NA,TRBV29-1,CSVLRTGELFF,TGCAGCGTTCTTCGGACCGGGGAGCTGTTTTTT
NA,TRBJ2-5,NA,TRBV7-8,CASSFGVGEETQYF,TGTGCCAGCAGCTTCGGGGTGGGGGAAGAGACCCAGTACTTC
NA,TRBJ1-5,NA,TRBV10-2,CASSSSTFNQPQHF,TGCGCCAGCAGCTCTTCTACTTTTAATCAGCCCCAGCATTTT
NA,TRBJ1-2,NA,TRBV29-1,CSSPGGGGYTF,TGCAGCTCCCCGGGTGGCGGGGGATACACCTTC
NA,TRBJ2-1,TRBD2,TRBV25-1,CASRDKTSGIVFEQFF,TGTGCCAGCAGGGACAAGACTAGCGGGATCGTGTTCGAGCAGTTCTTC
many,TRBJ2-5,TRBD2,TRBV20-1,CSAESGLAGEVGEETQYF,TGCAGTGCCGAGAGTGGGTTAGCGGGAGAGGTAGGGGAAGAGACCCAGTACTTC
many,TRBJ1-5,NA,TRBV5-6,CASSLAGGGQPQHF,TGTGCCAGCAGCTTGGCCGGGGGGGGTCAGCCCCAGCATTTT
few,TRBJ2-7,TRBD2,TRBV6-1,CASRRTSGNYEQYF,TGTGCCAGCAGACGGACTAGCGGGAACTACGAGCAGTACTTC
NA,TRBJ2-2,TRBD2,TRBV5-1,CASSFLAENTGELFF,TGCGCCAGCAGCTTCCTAGCGGAGAACACCGGGGAGCTGTTTTTT
many,TRBJ2-7,TRBD2,TRBV7-8,CASSFLAGGYEQYF,TGTGCCAGCAGCTTCCTAGCGGGAGGCTACGAGCAGTACTTC
NA,TRBJ2-7,NA,TRBV12-3/TRBV12-4,CASSRRASGYEQYF,TGTGCCAGCAGTCGGAGGGCCTCGGGCTACGAGCAGTACTTC
NA,TRBJ2-7,NA,TRBV19,CASSGGGLGYEQYF,TGTGCCAGTAGTGGTGGAGGGCTCGGCTACGAGCAGTACTTC
few,TRBJ2-7,TRBD2,TRBV27,CASAAGVNYEQYF,TGTGCCAGCGCAGCGGGAGTTAACTACGAGCAGTACTTC
few,TRBJ2-7,NA,TRBV18,CASSPDRTREQYF,TGTGCCAGCTCACCCGACAGGACCAGAGAGCAGTACTTC
NA,TRBJ1-4,TRBD1,TRBV11-2,CASSSQGQDNSGKLFF,TGTGCCAGCAGCTCTCAGGGACAGGACAATTCGGGGAAACTGTTTTTT
NA,TRBJ1-1,NA,TRBV19,CASRALGLNTEAFF,TGTGCCAGCCGGGCCCTGGGCCTGAACACTGAAGCTTTCTTT
few,TRBJ2-7,TRBD2,TRBV5-1,CASSSMTSGYAEQYF,TGCGCCAGCAGCTCTATGACTAGCGGGTATGCCGAGCAGTACTTC
few,TRBJ2-7,TRBD1,TRBV29-1,CSGRTGTYEQYF,TGCAGCGGCAGGACAGGGACCTACGAGCAGTACTTC
few,TRBJ2-7,TRBD1,TRBV28,CASSRLGTGKIHEQYF,TGTGCCAGCAGTCGCCTAGGGACAGGGAAAATCCACGAGCAGTACTTC
few,TRBJ1-4,NA,TRBV15,CATSGSGTASTNEKLFF,TGTGCCACCAGCGGATCCGGGACTGCTTCAACTAATGAAAAACTGTTTTTT
NA,TRBJ2-6,TRBD1,TRBV6-5,CASSYSGSGGFGANVLTF,TGTGCCAGCAGTTACTCGGGGTCAGGGGGCTTTGGGGCCAACGTCCTGACTTTC
few,TRBJ2-3,NA,TRBV2,CASSNLLSTDTQYF,TGTGCCAGCAGTAACCTGCTATCCACAGATACGCAGTATTTT